The T cell receptor beta chain under discussion was sequenced for a study of technical replicates of blood from several donors. The germline gives CDR1 SGHRS, CDR2 YFSETQ. V shed 2 bases, J shed 3 bases, and the junction held 4 bases outside the gene matches. The CDR3 length is 14 residues. Measured with immunoSEQ multiplex PCR; TCRdb has only the in-frame clones, and not every one. This table holds about 49,000 clones, roughly 90% found once. This TCR was sampled from a human donor in good health. Some clones in this sample may be carry-over from other donors' samples. J is TRBJ2-5 and V is TRBV5-1; TRBD2 matches 7 bases. Sequenced: PBMCs. CDR3 region: CASSFGDYKETQYF. The CDR3 DNA is TGCGCCAGCAGCTTTGGGGACTACAAAGAGACCCAGTACTTC.